This T cell receptor (beta chain) originates from a study of cytomegalovirus exposure and HLA in healthy donors. Study-wide results and limits: Later analysis identified several of the most significant clusters that appeared linked to common viral pathogens.

PCR employed 60 Vbeta and 13 Jbeta primers. TCRdb's table, derived via immunoSEQ multiplex PCR, lists solely in-frame clones and lacks some. The data contain some 110,000 clones, about four fifths of them singletons. Regarding this clone: Its cognate antigen is unknown.

The germline V gene encodes CDR1 MNHEY and CDR2 SMNVEV (reference sequence). There are 17 residues in the CDR3. V lost 2 bases and J lost 3; bases outside the gene matches: 9. This chain links TRBV27 with TRBJ2-7, with TRBD2 matching over 11 bases. This TCR was recovered from a woman aged 18-35 years in good health and CMV-seropositive. Input material: PBMCs. CDR3: CASSLKLASGRSYEQYF. The CDR3 DNA is TGTGCCAGCAGTTTAAAGTTGGCTAGCGGGAGGAGCTACGAGCAGTACTTC.